This entry lists 10 T cell receptor beta chains sequenced from one sample in a study of T-cell reconstitution after alpha-beta-depleted transplantation in children. The authors prepared the TCRbeta library with unique molecular identifiers. TCRdb called the PCR reads again in MiXCR, with one record for every CDR3 protein. The sample yields roughly 280,000 distinct CDR3 sequences, roughly 11% seen once. Sample: peripheral blood, taken 180 days after TCRalphabeta/CD19-depleted stem cell transplant. Receptor source: a male patient between 2 and 15 years old who had a stem cell transplant for chronic granulomatous disease, so the T cells may come from the graft donor.

Only a few counts were recorded for this clonotype. The rearrangement links TRBV28 to TRBJ1-3; 8 bases match TRBD1. Germline V gene data show CDR1 as MDHEN and CDR2 as SYDVKM. After removal of 3 bases from V and 6 bases from J, the junction contained 4 bases not matched to a gene. There are 14 residues in the CDR3. The CDR3 nucleotides are TGTGCCAGCAGTTTGTACAGGGGGAAAAACACCATATATTTT. This translates into CASSLYRGKNTIYF.

This clonotype was recorded many times. V and J are TRBV7-6 and TRBJ2-2, with 9 positions matching TRBD2. From germline, CDR1 is SGHVS and CDR2 FNYEAQ. The CDR3 covers 17 residues. J gave up 2 bases and V 3 bases, and 7 bases lay outside the gene matches. DNA for the CDR3: TGTGCCAGCAGCTTGGCGGGAGGGAGGGCCAACACCGGGGAGCTGTTTTTT. Protein product: CASSLAGGRANTGELFF.

The sample holds many counts of this clonotype. The V gene is TRBV5-1, the J gene TRBJ1-2; D is undetermined. V lost 2 bases and J lost 3, with 8 bases in between. The germline gives CDR1 SGHRS, CDR2 YFSETQ. The CDR3 length is 13 residues. In DNA, the CDR3 is TGCGCCAGCAGCTTCGACGCGGACTATGGCTACACCTTC. Its protein is CASSFDADYGYTF.

This clonotype was seen ten or more times. This sequence joins TRBV12-3 or TRBV12-4 and TRBJ1-3; D ambiguous. Trimming took 3 bases from V and 14 from J, leaving 26 bases between them. The CDR3 consists of 16 residues. The CDR3 nucleotides are TGTGCCAGCAGTTTTGATAGGCAGCCCTTACATCCCAATCTATATTTT. It encodes CASSFDRQPLHPNLYF.

The chain combines TRBV12-3 or TRBV12-4 with TRBJ2-7; D remains unclear. Trimming removed 3 bases at V and 6 bases at J, with 9 bases between. This CDR3 region has 12 residues. CDR3 amino acids: CASSFQQSEQYF. CDR3 nucleotides: TGTGCCAGCAGTTTTCAGCAAAGCGAGCAGTACTTC.

J is TRBJ2-7 and V is TRBV12-3 or TRBV12-4, with TRBD1 matching 7 bases. The J segment lost 0 bases and the V segment lost 6 bases, leaving 20 bases of the junction unmatched. The CDR3 contains 19 residues. CDR3 sequence (DNA): TGTGCCAGCAGCTTTACCCGGGACAGATCTTCATTTTCCTCCTACGAGCAGTACTTC. Translation gives CASSFTRDRSSFSSYEQYF.

This clonotype was counted ten times or more. A much bigger clone sits one base away, suggesting this may be a read error. The rearrangement links TRBV5-6 to TRBJ2-7; 11 nucleotides line up with TRBD2. Germline values: CDR1 SGHDT, CDR2 YYEEEE. V gave up 4 bases and J gave up 0 bases; unmatched junction bases: 3. The CDR3 runs 15 residues. DNA for the CDR3: TGTGCCAGCAGCCCGGGACTAGCGGTCTCCTACGAGCAGTACTTC. Protein: CASSPGLAVSYEQYF.

This clonotype has ten or more counts. The chain joins TRBV28 to TRBJ2-7; weak D call: TRBD2 (7 bases). This CDR3 spans 15 amino acids. The V end lost 4 bases, the J end lost 3 bases, and 16 bases lay between the germline ends. Germline V gene data show CDR1 as MDHEN and CDR2 as SYDVKM. The CDR3 loop is CASSSGGGGDYEQYF. The CDR3 bases are TGTGCCAGCAGTTCCGGAGGGGGGGGGGACTACGAGCAGTACTTC.

This clonotype has ten or more counts. The J gene is TRBJ1-1, the V gene TRBV15, with unresolved D. The CDR3 extends over 14 amino acids. Between the trimmed V and J ends, which lost 1 base and 1 base, there was a span of 7 bases. CDR1 is LNHNV and CDR2 is YYDKDF in the germline V gene (reference sequence). The CDR3 loop reads CATSRGKGNTEAFF. As DNA, the CDR3 is TGTGCCACCAGCAGAGGAAAGGGGAACACTGAAGCTTTCTTT.

To note about this clonotype: A much larger clone differs by one base, so this may be a read error. The V and J genes are TRBV15 and TRBJ2-3; D remains unclear. The CDR3 sequence is 13 residues long. Germline V gene data show CDR1 as LNHNV and CDR2 as YYDKDF (reference sequence). This chain's CDR3 is CATNQALTDMQYF. Here the CDR3 DNA reads TGTGCCACCAACCAGGCACTCACAGATATGCAGTATTTT.